This note documents a single T cell receptor (beta chain) sequence. Its cognate antigen is unknown. With V trimmed by 5 bases and J by 5 bases, 7 bases remained unmatched. The CDR3 loop spans 14 amino acids. The V gene's germline CDR1 is SGHNT and CDR2 YENEEA. The entry originates in a study of cytomegalovirus exposure and HLA in healthy donors. The wider study: Among the approximately 400 donors who were genotyped, approximately 83% fell in the genetic ancestry cluster that is associated with self-reported Caucasian donors.

PCR amplification relied on 60 Vbeta primers (plus 13 Jbeta primers). Libraries were prepared by immunoSEQ multiplex PCR; TCRdb keeps only in-frame clonotypes and omits some of them. Among 70,000 to 90,000 clones listed, roughly two thirds were seen once. Study-wide results and caveats: In vitro, three CMV-associated chains proved specific for CMV antigens. There were around 160 TCR beta chains listed as cytomegalovirus-associated.

This TCR came from a man in his fifties or sixties in good health and CMV-seropositive. The V and J genes are TRBV11-3 and TRBJ1-1; 8 bases map to TRBD1. The sample comprised PBMCs. CDR3 amino acids: CASSPSGQVTEAFF. The CDR3 DNA reads as TGTGCCAGCAGCCCATCGGGACAGGTGACTGAAGCTTTCTTT. Together with reference TRBV11-3 and TRBJ1-1, the CDR3 gives the full variable domain: EAGVVQSPRYKIIEKKQPVAFWCNPISGHNTLYWYLQNLGQGPELLIRYENEEAVDDSQLPKDRFSAERLKGVDSTLKIQPAELGDSAVYLCASSPSGQVTEAFFGQGTRLTVV.